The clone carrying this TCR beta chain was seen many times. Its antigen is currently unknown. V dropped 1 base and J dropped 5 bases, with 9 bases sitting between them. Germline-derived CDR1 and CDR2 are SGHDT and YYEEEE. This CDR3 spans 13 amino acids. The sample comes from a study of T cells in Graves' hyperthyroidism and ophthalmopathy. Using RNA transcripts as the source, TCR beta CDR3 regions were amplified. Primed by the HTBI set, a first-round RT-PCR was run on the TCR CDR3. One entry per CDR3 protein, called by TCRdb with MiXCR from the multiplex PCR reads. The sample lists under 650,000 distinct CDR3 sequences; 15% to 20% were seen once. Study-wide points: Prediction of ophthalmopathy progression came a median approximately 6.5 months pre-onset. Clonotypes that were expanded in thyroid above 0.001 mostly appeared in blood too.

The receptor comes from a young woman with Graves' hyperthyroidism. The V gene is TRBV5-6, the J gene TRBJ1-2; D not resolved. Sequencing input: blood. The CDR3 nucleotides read TGTGCCAGCAGCTTGACGGAGTTATATGGCTACACCTTC. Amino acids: CASSLTELYGYTF. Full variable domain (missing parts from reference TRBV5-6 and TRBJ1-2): DAGVTQSPTHLIKTRGQQVTLRCSPKSGHDTVSWYQQALGQGPQFIFQYYEEEERQRGNFPDRFSGHQFPNYSSELNVNALLLGDSALYLCASSLTELYGYTFGSGTRLTVV.